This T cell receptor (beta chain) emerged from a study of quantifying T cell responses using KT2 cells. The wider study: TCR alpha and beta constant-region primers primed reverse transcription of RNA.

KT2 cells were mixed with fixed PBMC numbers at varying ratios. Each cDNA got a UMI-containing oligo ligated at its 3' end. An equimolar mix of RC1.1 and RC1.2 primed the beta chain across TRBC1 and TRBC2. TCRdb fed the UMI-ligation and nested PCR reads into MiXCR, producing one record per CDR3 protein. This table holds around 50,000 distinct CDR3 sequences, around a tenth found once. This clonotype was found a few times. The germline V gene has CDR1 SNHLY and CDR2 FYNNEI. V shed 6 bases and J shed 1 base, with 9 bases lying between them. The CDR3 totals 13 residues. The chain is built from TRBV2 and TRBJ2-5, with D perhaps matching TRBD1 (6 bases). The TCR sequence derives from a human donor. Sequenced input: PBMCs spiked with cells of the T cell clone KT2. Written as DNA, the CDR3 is TGTGCCAGCAGGTTGGACAGCCAAGAGACCCAGTACTTC. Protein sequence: CASRLDSQETQYF.